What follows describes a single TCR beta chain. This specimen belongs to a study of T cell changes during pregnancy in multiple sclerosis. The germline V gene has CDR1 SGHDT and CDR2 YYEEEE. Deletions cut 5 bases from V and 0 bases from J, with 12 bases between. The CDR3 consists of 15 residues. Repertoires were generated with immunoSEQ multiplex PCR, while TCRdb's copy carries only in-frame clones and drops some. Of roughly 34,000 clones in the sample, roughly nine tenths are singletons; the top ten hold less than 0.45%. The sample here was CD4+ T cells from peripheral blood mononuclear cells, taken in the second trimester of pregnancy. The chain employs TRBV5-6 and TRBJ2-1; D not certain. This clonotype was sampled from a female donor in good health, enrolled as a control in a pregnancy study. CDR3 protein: CASSTGESSYNEQFF. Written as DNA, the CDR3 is TGTGCCAGCAGTACCGGAGAGAGCTCCTACAATGAGCAGTTCTTC.